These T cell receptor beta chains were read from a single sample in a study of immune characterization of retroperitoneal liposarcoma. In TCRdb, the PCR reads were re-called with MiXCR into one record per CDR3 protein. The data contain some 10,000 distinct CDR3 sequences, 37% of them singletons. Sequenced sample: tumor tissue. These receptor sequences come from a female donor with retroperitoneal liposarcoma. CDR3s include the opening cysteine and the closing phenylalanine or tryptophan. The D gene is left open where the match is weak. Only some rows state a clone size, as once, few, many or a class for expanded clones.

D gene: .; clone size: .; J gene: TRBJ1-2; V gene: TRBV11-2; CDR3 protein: CASRETGAGYGYTF; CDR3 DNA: TGTGCCAGCAGGGAGACAGGCGCGGGCTATGGCTACACCTTC
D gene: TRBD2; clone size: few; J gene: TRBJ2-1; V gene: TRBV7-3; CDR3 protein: CASSPGTSLETQFF; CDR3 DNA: TGTGCCAGCAGCCCCGGGACTAGTCTTGAGACCCAGTTCTTC
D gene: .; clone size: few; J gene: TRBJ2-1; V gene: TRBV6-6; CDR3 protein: CASSYGRYNEQFF; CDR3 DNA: TGTGCCAGCAGTTACGGCCGCTACAATGAGCAGTTCTTC
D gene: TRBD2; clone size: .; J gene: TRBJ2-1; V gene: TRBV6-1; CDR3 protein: CASSETWTSGTNEQFF; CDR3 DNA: TGTGCCAGCAGTGAAACGTGGACTAGCGGGACCAATGAGCAGTTCTTC
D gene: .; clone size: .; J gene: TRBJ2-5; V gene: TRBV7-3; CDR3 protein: CASSSTLSDQETQYF; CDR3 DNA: TGTGCCAGCAGCTCTACTCTCAGCGACCAAGAGACCCAGTACTTC
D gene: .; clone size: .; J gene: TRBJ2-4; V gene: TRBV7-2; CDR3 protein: CASSLAGAKNIQYF; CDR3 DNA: TGTGCCAGCAGCTTAGCGGGAGCTAAAAACATTCAGTACTTC
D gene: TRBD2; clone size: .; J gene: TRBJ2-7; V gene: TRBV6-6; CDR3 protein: CASSYRGLLSGNKNYEQYF; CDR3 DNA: TGTGCCAGCAGTTACCGGGGCTTACTTAGCGGGAATAAAAACTACGAGCAGTACTTC
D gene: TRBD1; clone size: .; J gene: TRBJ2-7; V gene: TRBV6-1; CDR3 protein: CASSEGDRATYEQYF; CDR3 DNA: TGTGCCAGCAGTGAAGGGGACAGGGCTACCTACGAGCAGTACTTC
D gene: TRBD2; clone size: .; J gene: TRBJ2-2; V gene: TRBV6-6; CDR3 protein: CASSSFAGGRPGELFF; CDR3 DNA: TGTGCCAGCAGTTCCTTCGCGGGGGGGCGTCCCGGGGAGCTGTTTTTT
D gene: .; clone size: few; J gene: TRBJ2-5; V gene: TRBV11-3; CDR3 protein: CASSLGGTEQYF; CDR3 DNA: TGTGCCAGCAGCTTAGGGGGCACTGAGCAGTACTTC
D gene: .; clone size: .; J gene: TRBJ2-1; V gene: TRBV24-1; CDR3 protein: CATSDSFTDNEQFF; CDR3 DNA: TGTGCCACCAGTGATTCTTTCACGGACAATGAGCAGTTCTTC
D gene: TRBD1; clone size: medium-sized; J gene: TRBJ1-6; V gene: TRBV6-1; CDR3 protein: CASSRQGSDSPLHF; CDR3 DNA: TGTGCCAGCAGTCGACAGGGATCTGATTCACCCCTCCACTTT
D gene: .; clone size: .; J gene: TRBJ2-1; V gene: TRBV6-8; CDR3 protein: CASIGRADEQFF; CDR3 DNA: TGTGCCAGCATCGGTAGGGCCGATGAGCAGTTCTTC
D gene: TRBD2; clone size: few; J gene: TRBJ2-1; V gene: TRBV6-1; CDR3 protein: CASSFSGRGGNEQFF; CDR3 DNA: TGTGCCAGCAGTTTTAGCGGGAGAGGGGGCAATGAGCAGTTCTTC
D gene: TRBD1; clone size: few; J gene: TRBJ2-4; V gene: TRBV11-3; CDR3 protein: CASSPPGQGADEQYF; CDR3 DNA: TGTGCCAGCAGCCCTCCGGGACAGGGGGCCGATGAGCAGTACTTC
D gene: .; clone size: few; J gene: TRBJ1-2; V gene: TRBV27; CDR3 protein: CASSVRLGLWDGYTF; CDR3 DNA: TGTGCCAGCAGTGTGAGGTTGGGGTTGTGGGATGGCTACACCTTC
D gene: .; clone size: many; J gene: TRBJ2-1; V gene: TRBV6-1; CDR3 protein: CASRGGPYNEQFF; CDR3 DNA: TGTGCCAGCAGAGGGGGTCCCTACAATGAGCAGTTCTTC
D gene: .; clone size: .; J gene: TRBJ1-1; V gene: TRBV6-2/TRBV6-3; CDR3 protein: CASRMELNTEAFF; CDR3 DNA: TGTGCCAGCAGGATGGAGTTGAACACTGAAGCTTTCTTT
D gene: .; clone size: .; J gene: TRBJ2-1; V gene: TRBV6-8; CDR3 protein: CASSQAAGKLYNEQFF; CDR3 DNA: TGTGCCAGCAGTCAGGCCGCAGGGAAGTTGTACAATGAGCAGTTCTTC
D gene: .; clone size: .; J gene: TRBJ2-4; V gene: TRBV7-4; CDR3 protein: CASSLSTWDIQYF; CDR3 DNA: TGTGCCAGCAGCTTATCGACCTGGGACATTCAGTACTTC
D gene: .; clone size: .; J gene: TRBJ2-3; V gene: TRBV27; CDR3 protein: CASSITGLGAQYF; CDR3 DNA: TGTGCCAGCAGTATCACGGGACTCGGGGCGCAGTATTTT
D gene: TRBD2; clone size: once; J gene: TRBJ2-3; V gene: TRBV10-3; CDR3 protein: CASGLAGADTQYF; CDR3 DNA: TGTGCCTCGGGACTAGCGGGGGCAGATACGCAGTATTTT
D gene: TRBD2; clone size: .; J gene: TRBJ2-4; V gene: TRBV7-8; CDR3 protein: CASSLAGGVLKNIQYF; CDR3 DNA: TGTGCCAGCAGCTTAGCGGGAGGGGTCCTCAAAAACATTCAGTACTTC
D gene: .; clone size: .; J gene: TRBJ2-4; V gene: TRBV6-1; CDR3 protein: CASRVRGEGEQYF; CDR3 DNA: TGTGCCAGCAGGGTCAGGGGGGAAGGTGAGCAGTACTTC
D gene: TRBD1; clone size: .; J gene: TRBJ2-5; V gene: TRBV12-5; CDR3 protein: CASGLVRDRSPETQYF; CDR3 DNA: TGTGCTAGTGGTTTGGTACGGGACAGGTCCCCGGAGACCCAGTACTTC
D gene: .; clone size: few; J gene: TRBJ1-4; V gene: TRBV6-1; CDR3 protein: CASNRVEYEKLFF; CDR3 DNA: TGTGCCAGCAACAGGGTAGAGTATGAAAAACTGTTTTTT
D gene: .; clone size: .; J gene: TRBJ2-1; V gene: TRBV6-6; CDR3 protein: CASSSGISGSGEQFF; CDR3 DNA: TGTGCCAGCAGTTCCGGGATCTCGGGCTCCGGCGAGCAGTTCTTC
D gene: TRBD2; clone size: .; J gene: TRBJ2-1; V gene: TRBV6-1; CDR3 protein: CASSYRGRVLNEQFF; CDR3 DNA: TGTGCCAGCAGTTATCGGGGGAGGGTCCTCAATGAGCAGTTCTTC
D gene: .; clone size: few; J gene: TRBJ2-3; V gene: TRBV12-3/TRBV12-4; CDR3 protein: CASSLGQGGGSTDTQYF; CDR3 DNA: TGTGCCAGCAGTTTGGGGCAAGGAGGGGGTTCCACAGATACGCAGTATTTT
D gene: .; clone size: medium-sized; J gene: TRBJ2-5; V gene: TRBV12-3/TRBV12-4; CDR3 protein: CASSLEGAEQYF; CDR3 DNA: TGTGCCAGCAGTTTAGAAGGAGCGGAGCAGTACTTC
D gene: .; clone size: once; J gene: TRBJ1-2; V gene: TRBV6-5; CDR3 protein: CASSYSGGNYGYTF; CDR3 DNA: TGTGCCAGCAGTTACTCGGGGGGTAACTATGGCTACACCTTC
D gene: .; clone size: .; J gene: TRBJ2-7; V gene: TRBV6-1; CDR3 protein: CATRRGSEQYF; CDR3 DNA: TGTGCCACGAGAAGAGGGTCTGAGCAGTACTTC
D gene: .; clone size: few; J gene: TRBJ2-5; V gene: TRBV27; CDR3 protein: CASSLNGQETQYF; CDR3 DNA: TGTGCCAGCAGTTTAAACGGACAAGAGACCCAGTACTTC
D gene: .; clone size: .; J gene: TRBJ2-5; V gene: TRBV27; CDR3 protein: CASSLQGETQYF; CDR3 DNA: TGTGCCAGCAGTTTGCAGGGAGAGACCCAGTACTTC
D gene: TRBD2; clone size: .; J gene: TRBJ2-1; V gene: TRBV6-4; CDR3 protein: CASTLSGTSVYEQFF; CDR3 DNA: TGTGCCAGCACCCTCTCCGGGACTAGCGTCTACGAGCAGTTCTTC
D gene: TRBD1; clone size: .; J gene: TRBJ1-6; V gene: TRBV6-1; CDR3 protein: CASSPRQGNSPLHF; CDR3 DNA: TGTGCCAGCAGTCCTAGACAGGGAAATTCACCCCTCCACTTT
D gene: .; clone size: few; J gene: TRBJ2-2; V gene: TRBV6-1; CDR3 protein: CASSDRDTGELFF; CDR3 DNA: TGTGCCAGCAGTGACAGGGACACCGGGGAGCTGTTTTTT
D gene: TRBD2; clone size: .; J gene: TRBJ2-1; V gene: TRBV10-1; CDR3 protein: CASSSWSGNRYNEQFF; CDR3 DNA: TGCGCCAGCAGTTCATGGAGCGGGAATCGATACAATGAGCAGTTCTTC
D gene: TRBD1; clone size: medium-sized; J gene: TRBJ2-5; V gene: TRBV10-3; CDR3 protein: CAISELGQGGPKQYF; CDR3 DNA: TGTGCCATCAGTGAGTTAGGACAGGGGGGGCCCAAGCAGTACTTC
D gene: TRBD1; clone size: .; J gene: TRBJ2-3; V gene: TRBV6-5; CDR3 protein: CASRQTGGSTDTQYF; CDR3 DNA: TGTGCCAGCAGGCAGACAGGGGGCTCCACAGATACGCAGTATTTT
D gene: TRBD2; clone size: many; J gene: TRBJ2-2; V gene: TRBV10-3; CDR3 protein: CAISDVGGAGELFF; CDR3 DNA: TGTGCCATCAGTGATGTCGGGGGGGCCGGGGAGCTGTTTTTT
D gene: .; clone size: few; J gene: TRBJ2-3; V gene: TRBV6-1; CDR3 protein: CASSERSGYTDTQYF; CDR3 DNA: TGTGCCAGCAGTGAACGGTCAGGATACACAGATACGCAGTATTTT
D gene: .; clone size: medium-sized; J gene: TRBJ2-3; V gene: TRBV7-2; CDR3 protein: CASSLFAVDTQYF; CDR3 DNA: TGTGCCAGCAGCTTATTTGCCGTGGATACGCAGTATTTT
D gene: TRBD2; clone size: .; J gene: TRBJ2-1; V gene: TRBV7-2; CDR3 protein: CASTWTSGRYEQFF; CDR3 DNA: TGTGCCAGCACTTGGACTAGCGGGAGGTATGAGCAGTTCTTC
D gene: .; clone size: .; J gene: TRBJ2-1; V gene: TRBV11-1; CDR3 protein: CASSDSAYNEQFF; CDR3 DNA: TGTGCCAGCAGCGACTCAGCCTACAATGAGCAGTTCTTC
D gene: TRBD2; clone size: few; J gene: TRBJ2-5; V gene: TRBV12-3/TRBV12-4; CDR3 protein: CASSLGGGSYNEQYF; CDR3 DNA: TGTGCCAGCAGTTTGGGCGGGGGGTCCTACAATGAGCAGTACTTC
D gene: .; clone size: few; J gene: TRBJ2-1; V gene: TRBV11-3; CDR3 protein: CASSSGTPYEQFF; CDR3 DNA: TGTGCCAGCAGCTCCGGGACTCCCTACGAGCAGTTCTTC
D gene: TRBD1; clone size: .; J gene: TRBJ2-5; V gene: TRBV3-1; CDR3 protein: CASSPSDRVGHGQYF; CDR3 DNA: TGTGCCAGCAGCCCCTCGGACAGGGTGGGGCATGGGCAGTACTTC